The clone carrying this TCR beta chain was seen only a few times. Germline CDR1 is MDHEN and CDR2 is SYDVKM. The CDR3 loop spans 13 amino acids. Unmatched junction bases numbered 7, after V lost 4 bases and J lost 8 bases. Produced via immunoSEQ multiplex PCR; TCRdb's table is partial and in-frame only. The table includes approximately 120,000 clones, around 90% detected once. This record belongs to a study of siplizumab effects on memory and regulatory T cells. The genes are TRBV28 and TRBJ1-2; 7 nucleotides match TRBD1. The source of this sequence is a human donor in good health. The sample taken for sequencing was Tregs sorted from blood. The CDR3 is CASSYGQERGYTF. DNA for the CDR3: TGTGCCAGCAGTTACGGACAGGAAAGGGGCTACACCTTC.